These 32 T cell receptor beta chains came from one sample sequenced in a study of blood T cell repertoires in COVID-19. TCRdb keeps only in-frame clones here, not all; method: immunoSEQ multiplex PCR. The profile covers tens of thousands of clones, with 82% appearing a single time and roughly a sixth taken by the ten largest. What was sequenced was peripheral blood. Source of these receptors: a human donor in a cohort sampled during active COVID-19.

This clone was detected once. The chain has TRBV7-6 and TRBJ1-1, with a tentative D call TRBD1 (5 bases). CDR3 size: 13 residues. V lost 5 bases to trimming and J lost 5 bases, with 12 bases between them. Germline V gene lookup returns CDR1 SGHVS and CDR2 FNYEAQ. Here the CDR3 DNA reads TGTGCCAGCAGCAGTAGGAGGGGAACTGAAGCTTTCTTT. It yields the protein CASSSRRGTEAFF.

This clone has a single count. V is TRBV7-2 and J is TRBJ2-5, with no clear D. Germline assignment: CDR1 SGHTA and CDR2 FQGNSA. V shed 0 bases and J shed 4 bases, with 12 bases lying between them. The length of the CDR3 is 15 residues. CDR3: CASSLASRQGETQYF. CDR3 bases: TGTGCCAGCAGCTTAGCGAGTCGACAAGGAGAGACCCAGTACTTC.

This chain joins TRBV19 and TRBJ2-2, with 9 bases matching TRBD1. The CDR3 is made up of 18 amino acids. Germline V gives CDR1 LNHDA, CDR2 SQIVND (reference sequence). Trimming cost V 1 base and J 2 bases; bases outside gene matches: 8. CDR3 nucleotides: TGTGCCAGTAGTATAGGGGACAGGGACCCGGGTAACACCGGGGAGCTGTTTTTT. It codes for CASSIGDRDPGNTGELFF.

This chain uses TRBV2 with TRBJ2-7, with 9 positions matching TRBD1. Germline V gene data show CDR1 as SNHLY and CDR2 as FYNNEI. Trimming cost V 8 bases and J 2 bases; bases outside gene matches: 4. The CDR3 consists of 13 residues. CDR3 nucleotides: TGTGCCAGCCTAGGGACAGGGACCTACGAGCAGTACTTC. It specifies CASLGTGTYEQYF.

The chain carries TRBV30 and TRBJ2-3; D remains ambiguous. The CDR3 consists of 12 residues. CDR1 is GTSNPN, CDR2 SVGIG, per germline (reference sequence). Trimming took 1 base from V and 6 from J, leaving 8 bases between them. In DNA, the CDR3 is TGTGCCTGGAGTGGAGGAGCGGATACGCAGTATTTT. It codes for CAWSGGADTQYF. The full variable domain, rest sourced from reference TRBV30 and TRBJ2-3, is SQTIHQWPATLVQPVGSPLSLECTVEGTSNPNLYWYRQAAGRGLQLLFYSVGIGQISSEVPQNLSASRPQDRQFILSSKKLLLSDSGFYLCAWSGGADTQYFGPGTRLTVL.

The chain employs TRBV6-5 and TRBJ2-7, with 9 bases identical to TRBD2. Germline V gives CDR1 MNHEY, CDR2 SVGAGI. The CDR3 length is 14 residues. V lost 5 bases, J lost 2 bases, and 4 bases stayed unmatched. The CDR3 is CASSRASGAYEQYF. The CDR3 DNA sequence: TGTGCCAGCAGTAGGGCTAGCGGGGCCTACGAGCAGTACTTC.

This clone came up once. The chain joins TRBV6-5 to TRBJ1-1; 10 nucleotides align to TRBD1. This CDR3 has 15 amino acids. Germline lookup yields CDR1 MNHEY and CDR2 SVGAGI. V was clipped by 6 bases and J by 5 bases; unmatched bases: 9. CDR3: CASRGTGVRNTEAFF. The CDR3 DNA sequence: TGTGCCAGCAGGGGGACAGGGGTCCGAAATACTGAAGCTTTCTTT.

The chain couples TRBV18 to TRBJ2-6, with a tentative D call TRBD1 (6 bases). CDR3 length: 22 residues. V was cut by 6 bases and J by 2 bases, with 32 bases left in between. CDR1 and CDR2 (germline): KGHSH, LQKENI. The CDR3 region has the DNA TGTGCCAGCTCTTATATTCCCCCGGCCCCAGATGGACCAGGGGCTGGGGCCAACGTCCTGACTTTC. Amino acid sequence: CASSYIPPAPDGPGAGANVLTF.

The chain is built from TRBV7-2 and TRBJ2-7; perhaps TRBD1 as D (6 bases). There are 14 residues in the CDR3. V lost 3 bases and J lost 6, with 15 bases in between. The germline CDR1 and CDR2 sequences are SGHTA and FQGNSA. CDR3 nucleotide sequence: TGTGCCAGCAGCTTGGGGCAGGGGCTCGGCGAGCAGTACTTC. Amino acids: CASSLGQGLGEQYF.

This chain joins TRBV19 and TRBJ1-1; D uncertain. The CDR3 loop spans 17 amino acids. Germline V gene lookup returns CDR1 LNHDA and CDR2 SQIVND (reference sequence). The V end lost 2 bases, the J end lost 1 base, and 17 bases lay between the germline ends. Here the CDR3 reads CASSILGHGLTNTEAFF. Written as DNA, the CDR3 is TGTGCCAGTAGTATATTAGGCCACGGGTTGACGAACACTGAAGCTTTCTTT.

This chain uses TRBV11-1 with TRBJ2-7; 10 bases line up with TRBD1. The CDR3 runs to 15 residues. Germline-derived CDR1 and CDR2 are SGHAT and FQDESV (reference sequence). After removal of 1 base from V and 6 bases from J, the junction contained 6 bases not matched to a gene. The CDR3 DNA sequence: TGTGCCAGCAGCTTAGTGGGACAGGGGATCTTCGAGCAGTACTTC. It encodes CASSLVGQGIFEQYF.

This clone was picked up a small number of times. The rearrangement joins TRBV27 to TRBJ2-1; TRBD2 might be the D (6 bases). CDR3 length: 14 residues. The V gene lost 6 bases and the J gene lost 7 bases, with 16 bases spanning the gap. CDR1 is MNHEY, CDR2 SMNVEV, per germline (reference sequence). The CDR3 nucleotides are TGTGCCAGCAGATTACTGGGGGGAACAAATGAGCAGTTCTTC. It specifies CASRLLGGTNEQFF.

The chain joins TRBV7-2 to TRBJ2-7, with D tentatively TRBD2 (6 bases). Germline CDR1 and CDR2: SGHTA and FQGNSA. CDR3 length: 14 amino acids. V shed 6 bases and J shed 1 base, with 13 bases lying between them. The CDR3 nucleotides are TGTGCCAGCAGTCCCCCACTAGCATCCTACGAGCAGTACTTC. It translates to CASSPPLASYEQYF. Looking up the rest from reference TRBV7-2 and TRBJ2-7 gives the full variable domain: GAGVSQSPSNKVTEKGKDVELRCDPISGHTALYWYRQSLGQGLEFLIYFQGNSAPDKSGLPSDRFSAERTGGSVSTLTIQRTQQEDSAVYLCASSPPLASYEQYFGPGTRLTVT.

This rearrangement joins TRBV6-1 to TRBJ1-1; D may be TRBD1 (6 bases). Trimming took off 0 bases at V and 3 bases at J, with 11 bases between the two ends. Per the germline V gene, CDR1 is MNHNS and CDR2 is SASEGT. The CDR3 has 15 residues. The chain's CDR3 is CASSEASGADTEAFF. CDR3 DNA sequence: TGTGCCAGCAGTGAAGCCTCAGGGGCAGACACTGAAGCTTTCTTT.

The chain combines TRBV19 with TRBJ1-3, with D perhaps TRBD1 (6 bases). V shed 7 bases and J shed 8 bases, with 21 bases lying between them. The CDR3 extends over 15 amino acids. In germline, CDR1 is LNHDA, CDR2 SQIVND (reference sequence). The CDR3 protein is CASTDQHARGYTIYF. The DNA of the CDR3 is TGTGCCAGTACGGACCAGCACGCCAGGGGTTACACCATATATTTT.

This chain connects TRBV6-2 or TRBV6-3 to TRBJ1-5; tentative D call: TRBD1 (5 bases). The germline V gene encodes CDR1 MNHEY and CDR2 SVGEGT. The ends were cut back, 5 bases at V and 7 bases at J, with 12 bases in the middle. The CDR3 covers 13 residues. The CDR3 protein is CASSDRSPQPQHF. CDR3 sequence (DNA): TGTGCCAGCAGTGACAGATCCCCCCAGCCCCAGCATTTT.

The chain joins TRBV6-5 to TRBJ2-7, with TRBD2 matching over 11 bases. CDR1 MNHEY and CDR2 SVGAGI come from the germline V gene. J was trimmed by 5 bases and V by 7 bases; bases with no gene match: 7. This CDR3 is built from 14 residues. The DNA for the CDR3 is TGTGCCAGCACCGGCCCGACTAGCGGGGACGAGCAGTACTTC. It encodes CASTGPTSGDEQYF.

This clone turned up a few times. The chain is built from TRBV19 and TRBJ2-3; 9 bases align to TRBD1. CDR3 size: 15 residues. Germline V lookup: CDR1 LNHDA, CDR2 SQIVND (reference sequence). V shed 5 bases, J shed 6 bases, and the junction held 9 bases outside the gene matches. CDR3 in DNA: TGTGCCAGTAGTGTATGGACAGGGGAGTTGGATACGCAGTATTTT. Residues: CASSVWTGELDTQYF.

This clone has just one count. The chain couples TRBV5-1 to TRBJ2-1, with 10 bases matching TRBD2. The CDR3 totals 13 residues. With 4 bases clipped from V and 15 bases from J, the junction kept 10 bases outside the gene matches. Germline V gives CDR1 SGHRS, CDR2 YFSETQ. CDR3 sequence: CASSPDPSGGAFF. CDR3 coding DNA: TGCGCCAGCAGCCCAGACCCGAGCGGGGGGGCGTTCTTC.

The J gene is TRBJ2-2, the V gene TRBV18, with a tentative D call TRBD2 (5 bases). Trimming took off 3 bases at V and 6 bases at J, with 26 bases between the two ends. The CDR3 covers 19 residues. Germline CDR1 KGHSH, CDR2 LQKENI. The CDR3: CASSPRRLVSGSRAGELFF. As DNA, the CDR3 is TGTGCCAGCTCACCCAGGAGATTAGTATCGGGGAGTCGGGCCGGGGAGCTGTTTTTT.

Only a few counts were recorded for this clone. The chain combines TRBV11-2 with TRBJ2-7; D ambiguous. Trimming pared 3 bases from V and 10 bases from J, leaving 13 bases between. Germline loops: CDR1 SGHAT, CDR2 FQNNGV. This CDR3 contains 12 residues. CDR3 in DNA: TGTGCCAGCAGCTTGCTTAGCCCCGATCAGTACTTC. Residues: CASSLLSPDQYF. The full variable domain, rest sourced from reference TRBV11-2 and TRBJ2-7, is EAGVAQSPRYKIIEKRQSVAFWCNPISGHATLYWYQQILGQGPKLLIQFQNNGVVDDSQLPKDRFSAERLKGVDSTLKIQPAKLEDSAVYLCASSLLSPDQYFGPGTRLTVT.

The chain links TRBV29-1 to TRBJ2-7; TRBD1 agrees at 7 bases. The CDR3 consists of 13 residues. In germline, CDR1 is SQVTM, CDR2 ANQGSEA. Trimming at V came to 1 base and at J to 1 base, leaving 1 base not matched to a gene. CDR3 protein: CSVEGDRSYEQYF. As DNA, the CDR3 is TGCAGCGTTGAAGGGGACAGATCCTACGAGCAGTACTTC.

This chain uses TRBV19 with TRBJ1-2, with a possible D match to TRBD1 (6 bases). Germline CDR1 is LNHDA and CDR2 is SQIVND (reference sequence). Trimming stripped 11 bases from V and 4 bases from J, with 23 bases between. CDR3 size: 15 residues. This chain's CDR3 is CAACPWGGAGYGYTF. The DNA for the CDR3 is TGTGCCGCCTGCCCATGGGGGGGCGCAGGCTATGGCTACACCTTC.

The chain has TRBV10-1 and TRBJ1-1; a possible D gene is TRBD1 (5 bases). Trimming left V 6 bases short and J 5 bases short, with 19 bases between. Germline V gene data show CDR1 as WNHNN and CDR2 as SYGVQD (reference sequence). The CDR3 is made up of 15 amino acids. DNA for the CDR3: TGCGCCAGCAGCAGACAGTCCTCCTCAGGGACTGAAGCTTTCTTT. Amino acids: CASSRQSSSGTEAFF.

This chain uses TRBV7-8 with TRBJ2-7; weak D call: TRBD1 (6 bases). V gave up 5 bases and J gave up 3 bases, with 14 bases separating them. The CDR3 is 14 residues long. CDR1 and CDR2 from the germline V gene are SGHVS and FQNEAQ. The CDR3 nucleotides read TGTGCCAGCAGCGGAGACAGGAATTACTACGAGCAGTACTTC. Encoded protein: CASSGDRNYYEQYF.

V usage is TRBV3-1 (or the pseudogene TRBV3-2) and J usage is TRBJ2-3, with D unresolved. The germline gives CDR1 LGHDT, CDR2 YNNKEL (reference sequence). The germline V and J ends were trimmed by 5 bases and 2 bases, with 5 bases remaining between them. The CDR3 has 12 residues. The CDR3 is CASSTPTDTQYF. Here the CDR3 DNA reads TGTGCCAGCAGCACACCCACAGATACGCAGTATTTT.

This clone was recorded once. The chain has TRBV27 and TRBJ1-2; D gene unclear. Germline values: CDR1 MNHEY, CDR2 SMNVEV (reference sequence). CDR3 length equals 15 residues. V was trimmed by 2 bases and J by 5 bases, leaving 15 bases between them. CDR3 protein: CASSLNPPSLYGYTF. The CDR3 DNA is TGTGCCAGCAGTTTAAATCCCCCGTCCTTATATGGCTACACCTTC.

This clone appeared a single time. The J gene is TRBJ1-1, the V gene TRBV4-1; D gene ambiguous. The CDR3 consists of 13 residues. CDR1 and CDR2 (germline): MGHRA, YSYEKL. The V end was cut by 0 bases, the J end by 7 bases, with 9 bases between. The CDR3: CASSQEGLGEAFF. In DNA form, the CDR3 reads TGCGCCAGCAGCCAAGAGGGTCTAGGTGAAGCTTTCTTT.

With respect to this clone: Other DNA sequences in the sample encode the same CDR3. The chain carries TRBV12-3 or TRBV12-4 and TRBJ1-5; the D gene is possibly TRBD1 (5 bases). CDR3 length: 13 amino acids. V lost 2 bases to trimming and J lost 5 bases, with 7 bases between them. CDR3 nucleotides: TGTGCCAGCAGTTTATCGGGGGATCAGCCCCAGCATTTT. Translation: CASSLSGDQPQHF.

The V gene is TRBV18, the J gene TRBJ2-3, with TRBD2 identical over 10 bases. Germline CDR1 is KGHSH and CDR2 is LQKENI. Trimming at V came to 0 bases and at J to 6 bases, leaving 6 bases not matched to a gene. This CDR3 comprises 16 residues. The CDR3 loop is CASSPPSGGALDTQYF. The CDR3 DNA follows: TGTGCCAGCTCACCACCCAGCGGGGGGGCCTTGGATACGCAGTATTTT.

CDR3 sequence reads: CASSLNRPGETQYF. As DNA, the CDR3 is TGTGCCAGCAGCTTGAACCGGCCGGGAGAGACCCAGTACTTC. The chain is built from TRBV5-5 and TRBJ2-5; D ambiguous. Looked up from germline, CDR1 is SGHKS and CDR2 is YYEKEE (reference sequence). CDR3 length: 14 amino acids. V was cut by 1 base and J by 4 bases, with 11 bases left in between. Drawing the rest from reference TRBV5-5 and TRBJ2-5, the complete variable domain is DAGVTQSPTHLIKTRGQQVTLRCSPISGHKSVSWYQQVLGQGPQFIFQYYEKEERGRGNFPDRFSARQFPNYSSELNVNALLLGDSALYLCASSLNRPGETQYFGPGTRLLVL.

The CDR3 coding sequence is TGCGCCAGCAGCCAAAGGCAGGGTAGCTCCTACGAGCAGTACTTC. This translates into CASSQRQGSSYEQYF. The chain has TRBV4-3 and TRBJ2-7; maybe TRBD1 (5 bases). The CDR3 has 15 residues. V was clipped by 2 bases and J by 0 bases, with 11 bases between them. Germline V gene lookup returns CDR1 LGHNA and CDR2 YSLEER.